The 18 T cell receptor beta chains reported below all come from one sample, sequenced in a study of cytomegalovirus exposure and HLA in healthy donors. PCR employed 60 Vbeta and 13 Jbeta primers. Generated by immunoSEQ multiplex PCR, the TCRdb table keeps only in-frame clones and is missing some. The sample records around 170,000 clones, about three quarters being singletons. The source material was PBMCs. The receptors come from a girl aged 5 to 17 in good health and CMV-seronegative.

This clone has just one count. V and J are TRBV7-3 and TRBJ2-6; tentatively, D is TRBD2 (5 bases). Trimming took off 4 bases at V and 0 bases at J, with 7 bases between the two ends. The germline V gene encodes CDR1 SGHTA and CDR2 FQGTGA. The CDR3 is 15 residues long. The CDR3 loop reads CASSYGDSGANVLTF. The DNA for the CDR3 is TGTGCCAGCAGCTACGGGGACTCTGGGGCCAACGTCCTGACTTTC. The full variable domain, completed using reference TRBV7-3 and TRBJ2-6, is GAGVSQTPSNKVTEKGKYVELRCDPISGHTALYWYRQSLGQGPEFLIYFQGTGAADDSGLPNDRFFAVRPEGSVSTLKIQRTERGDSAVYLCASSYGDSGANVLTFGAGSRLTVL.

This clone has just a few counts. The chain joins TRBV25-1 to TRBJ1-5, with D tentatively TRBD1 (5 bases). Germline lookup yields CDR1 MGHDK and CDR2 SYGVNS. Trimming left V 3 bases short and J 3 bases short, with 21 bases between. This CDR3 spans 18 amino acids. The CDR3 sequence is CASSDDSTPPRNNQPQHF. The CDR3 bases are TGTGCCAGCAGTGACGACAGTACCCCTCCTAGGAACAATCAGCCCCAGCATTTT.

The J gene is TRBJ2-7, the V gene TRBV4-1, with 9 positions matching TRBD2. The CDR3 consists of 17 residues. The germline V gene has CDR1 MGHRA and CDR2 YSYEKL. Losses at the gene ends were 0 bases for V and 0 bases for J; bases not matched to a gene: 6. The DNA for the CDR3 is TGCGCCAGCAGCCAAGATATTGGGCGGGGGGGCTCCTACGAGCAGTACTTC. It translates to CASSQDIGRGGSYEQYF.

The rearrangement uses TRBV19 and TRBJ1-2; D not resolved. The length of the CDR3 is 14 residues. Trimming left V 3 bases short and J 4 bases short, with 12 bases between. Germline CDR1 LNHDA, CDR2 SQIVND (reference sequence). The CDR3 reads CASSIGQVFYGYTF. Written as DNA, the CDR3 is TGTGCCAGTAGTATTGGGCAGGTTTTCTATGGCTACACCTTC.

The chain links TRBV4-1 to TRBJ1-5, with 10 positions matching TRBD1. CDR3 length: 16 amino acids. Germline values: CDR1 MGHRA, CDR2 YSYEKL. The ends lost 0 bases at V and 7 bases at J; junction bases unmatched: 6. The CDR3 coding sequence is TGCGCCAGCAGCCAAGAAGGGACAGGGGCTGGGCAGCCCCAGCATTTT. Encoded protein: CASSQEGTGAGQPQHF.

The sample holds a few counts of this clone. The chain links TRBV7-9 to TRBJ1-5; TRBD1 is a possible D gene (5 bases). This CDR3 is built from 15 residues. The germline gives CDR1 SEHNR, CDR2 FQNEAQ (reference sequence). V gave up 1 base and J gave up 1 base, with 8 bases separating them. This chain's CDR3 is CASSLGGGSNQPQHF. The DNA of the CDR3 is TGTGCCAGCAGCTTAGGGGGGGGAAGCAATCAGCCCCAGCATTTT.

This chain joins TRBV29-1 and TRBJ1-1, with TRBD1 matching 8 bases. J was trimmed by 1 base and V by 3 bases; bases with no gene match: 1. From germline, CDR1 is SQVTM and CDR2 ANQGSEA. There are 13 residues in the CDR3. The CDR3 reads CSVDRGRNTEAFF. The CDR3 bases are TGCAGCGTTGACAGGGGGCGGAACACTGAAGCTTTCTTT.

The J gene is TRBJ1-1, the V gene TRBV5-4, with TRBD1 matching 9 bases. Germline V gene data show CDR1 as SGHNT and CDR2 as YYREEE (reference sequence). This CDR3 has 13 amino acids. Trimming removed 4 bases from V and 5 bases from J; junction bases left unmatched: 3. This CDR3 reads CASSRQGETEAFF. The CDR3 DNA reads TGTGCCAGCAGCCGACAGGGGGAGACTGAAGCTTTCTTT.

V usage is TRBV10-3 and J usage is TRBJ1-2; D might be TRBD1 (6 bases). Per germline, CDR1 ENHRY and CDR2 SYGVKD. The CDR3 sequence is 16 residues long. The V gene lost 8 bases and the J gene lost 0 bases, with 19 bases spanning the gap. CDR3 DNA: TGTGCCATCGCCTCAAATACAGGGTATACTAACTATGGCTACACCTTC. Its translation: CAIASNTGYTNYGYTF.

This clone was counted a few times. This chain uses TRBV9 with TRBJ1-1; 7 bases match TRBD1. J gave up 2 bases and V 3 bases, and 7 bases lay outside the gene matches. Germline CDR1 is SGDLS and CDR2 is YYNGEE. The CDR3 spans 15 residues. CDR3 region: CASSDRQGINTEAFF. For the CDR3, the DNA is TGTGCCAGCAGCGATCGACAGGGTATTAACACTGAAGCTTTCTTT.

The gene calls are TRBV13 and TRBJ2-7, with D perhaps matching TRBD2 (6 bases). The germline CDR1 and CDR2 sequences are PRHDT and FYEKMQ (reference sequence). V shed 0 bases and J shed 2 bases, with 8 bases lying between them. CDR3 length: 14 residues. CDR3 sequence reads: CASSLGGGTYEQYF. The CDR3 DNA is TGTGCCAGCAGCTTAGGCGGGGGAACCTACGAGCAGTACTTC.

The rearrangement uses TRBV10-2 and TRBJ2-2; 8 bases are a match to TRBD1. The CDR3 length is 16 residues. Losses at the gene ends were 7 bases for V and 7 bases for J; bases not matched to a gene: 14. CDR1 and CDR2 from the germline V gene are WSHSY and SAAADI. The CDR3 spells CASTIPRTGQVGELFF. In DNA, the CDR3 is TGCGCCAGCACCATCCCTAGGACAGGGCAGGTCGGGGAGCTGTTTTTT.

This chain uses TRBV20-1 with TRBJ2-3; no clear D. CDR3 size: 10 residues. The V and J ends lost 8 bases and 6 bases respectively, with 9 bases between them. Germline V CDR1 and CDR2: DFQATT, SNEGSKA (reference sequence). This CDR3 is CSPQRDTQYF. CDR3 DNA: TGCAGTCCTCAGAGGGATACGCAGTATTTT.

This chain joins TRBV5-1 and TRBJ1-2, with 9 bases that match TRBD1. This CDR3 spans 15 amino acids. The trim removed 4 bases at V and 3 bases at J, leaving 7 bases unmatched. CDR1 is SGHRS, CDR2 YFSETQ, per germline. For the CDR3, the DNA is TGCGCCAGCAGCGCTACAGGGGGCACCGACTATGGCTACACCTTC. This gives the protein CASSATGGTDYGYTF.

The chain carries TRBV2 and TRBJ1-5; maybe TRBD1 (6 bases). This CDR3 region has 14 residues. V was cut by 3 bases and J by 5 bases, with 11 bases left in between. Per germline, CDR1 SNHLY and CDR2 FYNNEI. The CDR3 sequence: CASSEFAGDQPQHF. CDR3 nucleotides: TGTGCCAGCAGTGAGTTCGCAGGGGATCAGCCCCAGCATTTT. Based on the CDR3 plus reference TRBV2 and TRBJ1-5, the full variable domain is EPEVTQTPSHQVTQMGQEVILRCVPISNHLYFYWYRQILGQKVEFLVSFYNNEISEKSEIFDDQFSVERPDGSNFTLKIRSTKLEDSAMYFCASSEFAGDQPQHFGDGTRLSIL.

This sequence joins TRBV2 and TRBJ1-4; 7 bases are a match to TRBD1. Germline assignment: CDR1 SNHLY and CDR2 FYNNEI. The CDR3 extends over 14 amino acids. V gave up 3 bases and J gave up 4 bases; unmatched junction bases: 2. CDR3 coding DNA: TGTGCCAGCAGTGATCCAGGGGGTAATGAAAAACTGTTTTTT. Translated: CASSDPGGNEKLFF.

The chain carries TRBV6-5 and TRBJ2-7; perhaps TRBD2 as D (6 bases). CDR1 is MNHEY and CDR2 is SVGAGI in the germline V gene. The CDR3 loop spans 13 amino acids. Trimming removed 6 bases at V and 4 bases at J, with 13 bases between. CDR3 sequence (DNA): TGTGCCAGCAGGGGACTTAGAAATTACGAGCAGTACTTC. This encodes CASRGLRNYEQYF.

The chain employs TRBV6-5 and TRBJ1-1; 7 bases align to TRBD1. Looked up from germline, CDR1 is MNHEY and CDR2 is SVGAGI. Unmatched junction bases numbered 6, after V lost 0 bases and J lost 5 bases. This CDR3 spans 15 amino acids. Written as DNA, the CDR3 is TGTGCCAGCAGTTACTCGACACAGGGGATGACTGAAGCTTTCTTT. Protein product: CASSYSTQGMTEAFF.